Following are 14 T cell receptor beta chains from one sample sequenced in a study of Tregs in tolerant kidney transplant recipients. Using immunoSEQ multiplex PCR, the repertoire was profiled, and TCRdb retains in-frame clones only, with some absent. Here the sample spans approximately 90,000 clones, around 94% being singletons. Sequencing was carried out using CD8+ T cells from blood. The receptors come from a human donor in good health.

CDR3 sequence: CASSKPSNTEAFF. The CDR3, as DNA: TGTGCCAGCAGTAAGCCCAGCAACACTGAAGCTTTCTTT. This chain uses TRBV7-9 with TRBJ1-1; D gene uncertain. From germline, CDR1 is SEHNR and CDR2 FQNEAQ (reference sequence). V lost 6 bases and J lost 2, with 10 bases in between. The CDR3 loop spans 13 amino acids.

The V call is TRBV4-1, the J call TRBJ2-7; D is ambiguous. Trimming pared 0 bases from V and 0 bases from J, leaving 12 bases between. CDR3 length equals 16 residues. The germline gives CDR1 MGHRA, CDR2 YSYEKL. CDR3 coding DNA: TGCGCCAGCAGCCAAGATCCAGCGTCAAGCTCCTACGAGCAGTACTTC. This sequence encodes CASSQDPASSSYEQYF.

This clone was observed a single time. V and J are TRBV6-5 and TRBJ1-1; D might be TRBD1 (6 bases). Germline V CDR1 and CDR2: MNHEY, SVGAGI. Trimming left V 0 bases short and J 6 bases short, with 17 bases between. The CDR3 sequence is 16 residues long. The CDR3 DNA reads TGTGCCAGCAGTTACTCGTCAGGGGAAGGTGTTTCTGAAGCTTTCTTT. Its protein is CASSYSSGEGVSEAFF.

The chain is built from TRBV4-1 and TRBJ2-7; D not resolved. The CDR3 sequence is 13 residues long. Germline V lookup: CDR1 MGHRA, CDR2 YSYEKL. Trimming removed 1 base from V and 2 bases from J, with 6 bases in between. The CDR3 nucleotides read TGCGCCAGCAGCCAAGGGCTAGCCTACGAGCAGTACTTC. Its protein is CASSQGLAYEQYF.

The genes are TRBV6-4 and TRBJ2-3; D is ambiguous. This CDR3 region has 13 residues. The V gene's germline CDR1 is MRHNA and CDR2 SNTAGT. The germline V and J ends were trimmed by 4 bases and 3 bases, with 8 bases remaining between them. The CDR3 DNA follows: TGTGCCAGCAGTGCCGATTCGACAGATACGCAGTATTTT. Translating it yields CASSADSTDTQYF.

The CDR3 here is CASSQDFSGGDTQYF. CDR3 nucleotide sequence: TGCGCCAGCAGCCAAGACTTTAGCGGGGGGGATACGCAGTATTTT. This chain joins TRBV4-1 and TRBJ2-3; 10 nucleotides align to TRBD2. Germline CDR1 is MGHRA and CDR2 is YSYEKL. This CDR3 has 15 amino acids. The trim removed 0 bases at V and 6 bases at J, leaving 3 bases unmatched.

The rearrangement uses TRBV18 and TRBJ1-2; D gene uncertain. The CDR3 consists of 15 residues. Between the trimmed V and J ends, which lost 1 base and 4 bases, there was a span of 13 bases. Germline CDR1 is KGHSH and CDR2 is LQKENI. In nucleotides, the CDR3 is TGTGCCAGCTCACCACTCAAAACAGAACTCTATGGCTACACCTTC. It translates to CASSPLKTELYGYTF.

This chain connects TRBV4-1 to TRBJ2-1, with 10 positions matching TRBD1. CDR3 length: 16 residues. J was trimmed by 2 bases and V by 1 base; bases with no gene match: 2. Germline CDR1 is MGHRA and CDR2 is YSYEKL. The CDR3 nucleotides are TGCGCCAGCAGCCAAGGACAGGGGGCACCCTACAATGAGCAGTTCTTC. This codes for CASSQGQGAPYNEQFF.

The J gene is TRBJ2-5, the V gene TRBV7-6, with TRBD2 identical over 7 bases. The CDR3 consists of 14 residues. From germline, CDR1 is SGHVS and CDR2 FNYEAQ. The V gene end was trimmed by 0 bases and the J gene end by 5 bases; junction bases not matched to a gene: 3. The CDR3 spells CASSLATGRETQYF. The CDR3 region has the DNA TGTGCCAGCAGCTTAGCTACCGGGAGGGAGACCCAGTACTTC.

The J gene is TRBJ1-1, the V gene TRBV5-6, with D maybe TRBD1 (5 bases). The germline CDR1 and CDR2 sequences are SGHDT and YYEEEE. CDR3 length: 18 amino acids. V shed 3 bases and J shed 5 bases, with 26 bases lying between them. The CDR3 spells CASSSPGQGPGGGTEAFF. CDR3 sequence (DNA): TGTGCCAGCAGCTCCCCTGGGCAGGGCCCGGGGGGGGGAACTGAAGCTTTCTTT. Based on the CDR3 plus reference TRBV5-6 and TRBJ1-1, the full variable domain is DAGVTQSPTHLIKTRGQQVTLRCSPKSGHDTVSWYQQALGQGPQFIFQYYEEEERQRGNFPDRFSGHQFPNYSSELNVNALLLGDSALYLCASSSPGQGPGGGTEAFFGQGTRLTVV.

The chain carries TRBV27 and TRBJ1-1; D may be TRBD1 (6 bases). The V gene lost 5 bases and the J gene lost 3 bases, with 16 bases spanning the gap. Germline CDR1 MNHEY, CDR2 SMNVEV (reference sequence). The CDR3 extends over 15 amino acids. The CDR3 loop reads CASSPPTGYHTEAFF. The CDR3 coding sequence is TGTGCCAGCAGTCCCCCCACAGGGTACCACACTGAAGCTTTCTTT.

J is TRBJ1-1 and V is TRBV2; TRBD1 is a possible D gene (6 bases). The V and J ends lost 9 bases and 3 bases respectively, with 11 bases between them. Germline V CDR1 and CDR2: SNHLY, FYNNEI. This CDR3 has 12 residues. The CDR3 loop reads CARGGLDTEAFF. The CDR3 nucleotides are TGTGCCAGAGGGGGGTTGGACACTGAAGCTTTCTTT.

The CDR3 DNA reads TGTGCCACCAGCTTAGCGGGAGGAAGCTACGAGCAGTACTTC. Encoded protein: CATSLAGGSYEQYF. This chain uses TRBV15 with TRBJ2-7; 10 bases line up with TRBD2. The germline CDR1 and CDR2 sequences are LNHNV and YYDKDF (reference sequence). The CDR3 has 14 residues. Losses at the gene ends were 5 bases for V and 3 bases for J; bases not matched to a gene: 4. Full variable domain (remainder filled in from reference TRBV15 and TRBJ2-7): DAMVIQNPRYQVTQFGKPVTLSCSQTLNHNVMYWYQQKSSQAPKLLFHYYDKDFNNEADTPDNFQSRRPNTSFCFLDIRSPGLGDTAMYLCATSLAGGSYEQYFGPGTRLTVT.

This chain connects TRBV7-6 to TRBJ2-3; D may correspond to TRBD1 or TRBD2 (6 bases each). Trimming removed 1 base at V and 5 bases at J, with 16 bases between. CDR3 size: 16 residues. CDR1 and CDR2 from the germline V gene are SGHVS and FNYEAQ. CDR3 protein: CASSLVGGATGDTQYF. CDR3 DNA sequence: TGTGCCAGCAGCTTAGTAGGAGGGGCGACAGGAGATACGCAGTATTTT.